Listed below are T cell receptor beta chains from one sample, sequenced in a study of PD-1 blockade in classical Hodgkin lymphoma. The data were produced by immunoSEQ multiplex PCR, yet TCRdb's version contains in-frame clones alone and is incomplete. The data hold 95,000 or so clones, with around four fifths observed a single time. The sequences come from peripheral blood mononuclear cells (PBMCs), collected at baseline. Receptors were obtained from a human donor with classical Hodgkin lymphoma. CDR3s include the opening cysteine and the closing phenylalanine or tryptophan. A D gene is named only where the DNA matches it firmly. Clone size is shown for a subset of rows, as once, few, many or a class of expanded clone.

J gene: TRBJ2-2
V gene: TRBV30
clone size: NA
D gene: NA
CDR3 protein: CAFSAGGPGELFF
CDR3 DNA: TGTGCCTTCTCTGCGGGCGGGCCCGGGGAGCTGTTTTTT

J gene: TRBJ2-3
V gene: TRBV10-1
clone size: NA
D gene: TRBD2
CDR3 protein: CASSVAFAGSGRGADTQYF
CDR3 DNA: TGCGCCAGCAGTGTTGCATTTGCAGGTAGCGGGAGGGGAGCAGATACGCAGTATTTT

J gene: TRBJ2-5
V gene: TRBV7-8
clone size: NA
D gene: NA
CDR3 protein: CASSSNRAGSLGTQYF
CDR3 DNA: TGTGCCAGCAGCTCGAATCGTGCGGGGTCTCTCGGGACCCAGTACTTC

J gene: TRBJ1-5
V gene: TRBV6-6
clone size: NA
D gene: NA
CDR3 protein: CASSSTTGNQPQHF
CDR3 DNA: TGTGCCAGCAGTTCCACAACAGGGAATCAGCCCCAGCATTTT

J gene: TRBJ2-1
V gene: TRBV18
clone size: NA
D gene: TRBD2
CDR3 protein: CASSPGLEAGNEQFF
CDR3 DNA: TGTGCCAGCTCCCCGGGACTAGAAGCGGGCAATGAGCAGTTCTTC

J gene: TRBJ2-3
V gene: TRBV19
clone size: NA
D gene: NA
CDR3 protein: CASSIGASLSSDTQYF
CDR3 DNA: TGTGCCAGTAGTATAGGGGCTAGCTTGAGTTCGGATACGCAGTATTTT

J gene: TRBJ2-5
V gene: TRBV7-2
clone size: NA
D gene: NA
CDR3 protein: CASSLNRDHQETQYF
CDR3 DNA: TGTGCCAGCAGCTTAAACAGGGACCACCAAGAGACCCAGTACTTC

J gene: TRBJ1-2
V gene: TRBV7-2
clone size: NA
D gene: NA
CDR3 protein: CASAFTGTIGYTF
CDR3 DNA: TGTGCCAGCGCCTTCACTGGGACAATTGGCTACACCTTC

J gene: TRBJ1-1
V gene: TRBV6-4
clone size: NA
D gene: NA
CDR3 protein: CASSVQPNTEAFF
CDR3 DNA: TGTGCCAGCAGTGTGCAACCGAACACTGAAGCTTTCTTT

J gene: TRBJ1-5
V gene: TRBV15
clone size: NA
D gene: NA
CDR3 protein: CATSSDLRGRGEGNQPQHF
CDR3 DNA: TGTGCCACCAGCAGTGACCTTCGGGGGCGAGGGGAGGGCAATCAGCCCCAGCATTTT

J gene: TRBJ1-2
V gene: TRBV6-6
clone size: NA
D gene: TRBD1
CDR3 protein: CASSYDRDGGGYTF
CDR3 DNA: TGTGCCAGCAGTTACGACAGGGACGGGGGGGGCTACACCTTC

J gene: TRBJ2-2
V gene: TRBV29-1
clone size: NA
D gene: NA
CDR3 protein: CSVDGGRDAGELFF
CDR3 DNA: TGCAGCGTTGATGGCGGAAGGGACGCCGGGGAGCTGTTTTTT

J gene: TRBJ2-1
V gene: TRBV27
clone size: NA
D gene: NA
CDR3 protein: CASRFWDEQFF
CDR3 DNA: TGTGCCAGCAGGTTCTGGGATGAGCAGTTCTTC

J gene: TRBJ1-3
V gene: TRBV18
clone size: NA
D gene: NA
CDR3 protein: CASSQQGSGNTIYF
CDR3 DNA: TGTGCCAGCTCACAACAGGGATCTGGAAACACCATATATTTT

J gene: TRBJ1-1
V gene: TRBV10-3
clone size: NA
D gene: TRBD1
CDR3 protein: CAIRETGGNTEAFF
CDR3 DNA: TGTGCCATCAGAGAGACAGGGGGGAACACTGAAGCTTTCTTT

J gene: TRBJ2-7
V gene: TRBV6-1
clone size: NA
D gene: NA
CDR3 protein: CASSDRPGRHEQYF
CDR3 DNA: TGTGCCAGCAGTGACCGCCCCGGGCGGCACGAGCAGTACTTC

J gene: TRBJ1-1
V gene: TRBV2
clone size: few
D gene: NA
CDR3 protein: CASSATRETEAFF
CDR3 DNA: TGTGCCAGCAGTGCGACGAGGGAAACTGAAGCTTTCTTT

J gene: TRBJ1-4
V gene: TRBV5-6
clone size: once
D gene: NA
CDR3 protein: CASSLIYGRNEKLFF
CDR3 DNA: TGTGCCAGCAGCTTGATCTACGGACGTAATGAAAAACTGTTTTTT

J gene: TRBJ2-7
V gene: TRBV10-3
clone size: NA
D gene: TRBD2
CDR3 protein: CAISDVGGAGTRPYEQYF
CDR3 DNA: TGTGCCATCAGTGACGTGGGAGGGGCCGGGACTAGACCCTACGAGCAGTACTTC

J gene: TRBJ2-3
V gene: TRBV29-1
clone size: NA
D gene: NA
CDR3 protein: CSVEDWTSSTDTQYF
CDR3 DNA: TGCAGCGTTGAAGATTGGACTTCTAGCACAGATACGCAGTATTTT

J gene: TRBJ1-1
V gene: TRBV27
clone size: few
D gene: NA
CDR3 protein: CASSFGGQAGEAFF
CDR3 DNA: TGTGCCAGCAGTTTTGGAGGTCAGGCGGGCGAAGCTTTCTTT

J gene: TRBJ2-7
V gene: TRBV28
clone size: few
D gene: TRBD2
CDR3 protein: CASSLGRTSGRDEQYF
CDR3 DNA: TGTGCCAGCAGCCTCGGCCGAACTAGCGGGAGGGACGAGCAGTACTTC

J gene: TRBJ2-1
V gene: TRBV9
clone size: NA
D gene: NA
CDR3 protein: CASSVGLAHNEQFF
CDR3 DNA: TGTGCCAGCAGCGTAGGGCTAGCCCACAATGAGCAGTTCTTC